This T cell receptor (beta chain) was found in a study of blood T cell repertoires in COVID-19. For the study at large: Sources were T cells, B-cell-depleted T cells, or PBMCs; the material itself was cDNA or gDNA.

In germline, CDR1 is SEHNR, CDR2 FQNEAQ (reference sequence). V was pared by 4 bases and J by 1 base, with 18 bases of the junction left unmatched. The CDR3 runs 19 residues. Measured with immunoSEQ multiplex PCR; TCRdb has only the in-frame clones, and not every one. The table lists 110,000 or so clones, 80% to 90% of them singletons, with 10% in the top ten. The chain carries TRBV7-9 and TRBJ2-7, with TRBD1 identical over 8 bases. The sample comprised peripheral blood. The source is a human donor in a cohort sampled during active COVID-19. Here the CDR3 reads CASSSHLWRGQDKSYEQYF. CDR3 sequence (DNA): TGTGCCAGCAGCTCCCACCTATGGCGGGGACAGGACAAATCCTACGAGCAGTACTTC. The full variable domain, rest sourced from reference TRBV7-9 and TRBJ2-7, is DTGVSQNPRHKITKRGQNVTFRCDPISEHNRLYWYRQTLGQGPEFLTYFQNEAQLEKSRLLSDRFSAERPKGSFSTLEIQRTEQGDSAMYLCASSSHLWRGQDKSYEQYFGPGTRLTVT.